Below are 15 T cell receptor beta chains sequenced from a single sample in a study of cytomegalovirus exposure and HLA in healthy donors. In the PCR, 60 Vbeta and 13 Jbeta primers were used. Profiling relied on immunoSEQ multiplex PCR, and the TCRdb table lists in-frame clones only, not all of them. Recorded for this sample: under 65,000 clones. Input material: PBMCs. These receptors came from a woman in her 30s in good health and CMV-seropositive.

The chain links TRBV15 to TRBJ1-1, with D possibly matching TRBD1 (5 bases). This CDR3 region has 15 residues. Germline V gene data show CDR1 as LNHNV and CDR2 as YYDKDF (reference sequence). The germline V and J ends were trimmed by 5 bases and 0 bases, with 13 bases remaining between them. This CDR3 reads CATSPGGGMNTEAFF. Here the CDR3 DNA reads TGTGCCACCAGCCCCGGGGGGGGTATGAACACTGAAGCTTTCTTT.

The V and J genes are TRBV7-2 and TRBJ2-7; D is unclear. In germline, CDR1 is SGHTA, CDR2 FQGNSA. CDR3 length equals 16 residues. The ends were cut back, 0 bases at V and 1 base at J, with 13 bases in the middle. CDR3 DNA: TGTGCCAGCAGCTTAGCAATGGGCTCCAGATCCTACGAGCAGTACTTC. Translation: CASSLAMGSRSYEQYF.

The chain couples TRBV10-1 to TRBJ2-7, with 12 bases fitting TRBD2. CDR1 and CDR2 (germline): WNHNN, SYGVQD (reference sequence). The CDR3 spans 15 residues. V shed 6 bases, J shed 2 bases, and the junction held 5 bases outside the gene matches. This CDR3 is CASSSRTSGAYEQYF. The CDR3 nucleotides are TGCGCCAGCAGCTCTAGGACTAGCGGGGCCTACGAGCAGTACTTC.

The chain recombines TRBV9 with TRBJ2-1, with TRBD2 matching over 9 bases. The CDR3 runs 14 residues. The germline V gene encodes CDR1 SGDLS and CDR2 YYNGEE. J was trimmed by 2 bases and V by 7 bases; bases with no gene match: 4. CDR3 sequence: CASGAGGAYNEQFF. The CDR3 nucleotides read TGTGCCAGCGGCGCGGGAGGGGCCTACAATGAGCAGTTCTTC.

This rearrangement joins TRBV18 to TRBJ1-3; weak D call: TRBD1 (5 bases). V was trimmed by 3 bases and J by 0 bases, leaving 9 bases between them. The CDR3 is 15 residues long. Germline V CDR1 and CDR2: KGHSH, LQKENI. This CDR3 reads CASSPTADSGNTIYF. The CDR3 nucleotides read TGTGCCAGCTCACCGACAGCTGACTCTGGAAACACCATATATTTT.

V is TRBV2 and J is TRBJ1-5, with TRBD1 as a possible D gene (5 bases). Germline V gene data show CDR1 as SNHLY and CDR2 as FYNNEI. CDR3 length: 15 amino acids. With 3 bases removed from V and 0 bases from J, the gap between germline ends came to 9 bases. The CDR3 sequence: CASSDEGDSNQPQHF. The CDR3 bases are TGTGCCAGCAGTGACGAAGGGGATAGCAATCAGCCCCAGCATTTT.

V is TRBV10-1 and J is TRBJ2-1, with TRBD1 matching 7 bases. The CDR3 totals 17 residues. Germline trimming cut 0 bases from V and 9 bases from J; bases unmatched to any gene: 14. Germline V lookup: CDR1 WNHNN, CDR2 SYGVQD (reference sequence). The CDR3 sequence is CASSESTGGQWRSEQFF. Written as DNA, the CDR3 is TGCGCCAGCAGTGAGTCGACTGGGGGACAGTGGAGAAGTGAGCAGTTCTTC.

Worth noting for this clone: This sample also contains other DNA sequences that code for the same CDR3. The chain carries TRBV5-4 and TRBJ2-6; D perhaps matches TRBD1 (6 bases). CDR1 SGHNT and CDR2 YYREEE come from the germline V gene (reference sequence). Trimming shortened V by 8 bases and J by 0 bases, and 15 bases separated the two germline ends. CDR3 length: 16 amino acids. The CDR3 DNA reads TGTGCCAGAAAGGACAGCCCTCCCTCTGGGGCCAACGTCCTGACTTTC. Translated, it gives CARKDSPPSGANVLTF.

The chain has TRBV9 and TRBJ2-3, with 7 bases lining up with TRBD1. V shed 4 bases, J shed 4 bases, and the junction held 12 bases outside the gene matches. The CDR3 has 16 residues. Germline-derived CDR1 and CDR2 are SGDLS and YYNGEE. CDR3 in DNA: TGTGCCAGCAGCTTGCGACAGGGTTCCCTCCCAGATACGCAGTATTTT. It codes for CASSLRQGSLPDTQYF.

This chain joins TRBV7-2 and TRBJ1-1; D ambiguous. V dropped 2 bases and J dropped 4 bases, with 11 bases sitting between them. Per the germline V gene, CDR1 is SGHTA and CDR2 is FQGNSA. This CDR3 has 14 residues. Here the CDR3 reads CASSLFQGGTEAFF. Written as DNA, the CDR3 is TGTGCCAGCAGCTTATTCCAAGGAGGCACTGAAGCTTTCTTT.

The chain couples TRBV28 to TRBJ2-1; 9 positions agree with TRBD1. This CDR3 spans 11 amino acids. V trimming: 5 bases; J trimming: 15 bases; junction bases outside the gene matches: 5. CDR1 is MDHEN and CDR2 is SYDVKM in the germline V gene. The CDR3 bases are TGTGCCAGCAGTCCTGGACAGGGGATGTTCTTC. Protein sequence: CASSPGQGMFF.

The chain links TRBV30 to TRBJ1-2; D possibly corresponds to TRBD1 (5 bases). CDR1 and CDR2 (germline): GTSNPN, SVGIG (reference sequence). This CDR3 has 15 amino acids. V was clipped by 0 bases and J by 8 bases, with 19 bases between them. The CDR3 sequence: CAWSVRRAARGGYTF. CDR3 nucleotide sequence: TGTGCCTGGAGTGTACGCAGGGCAGCCCGGGGGGGCTACACCTTC.

As DNA, the CDR3 is TGTGCCAGCAGGTCTTTTACTAGCACAGATACGCAGTATTTT. Translating gives CASRSFTSTDTQYF. V is TRBV6-5 and J is TRBJ2-3, with D unresolved. From germline, CDR1 is MNHEY and CDR2 SVGAGI. Deletions cut 6 bases from V and 0 bases from J, with 10 bases between. CDR3 size: 14 residues.

V and J are TRBV6-5 and TRBJ2-5; D not certain. V gave up 3 bases and J gave up 13 bases, with 24 bases separating them. CDR3 length equals 15 residues. Germline lookup yields CDR1 MNHEY and CDR2 SVGAGI. The CDR3: CASSYPHGQPGRLYF. Here the CDR3 DNA reads TGTGCCAGCAGTTATCCCCATGGCCAGCCAGGAAGGTTGTACTTC.

The chain employs TRBV7-9 and TRBJ1-5; weak D call: TRBD1 (5 bases). Germline V CDR1 and CDR2: SEHNR, FQNEAQ (reference sequence). The V end lost 4 bases, the J end lost 0 bases, and 13 bases lay between the germline ends. The CDR3 loop spans 16 amino acids. CDR3 loop: CASSCPRTSSNQPQHF. CDR3 bases: TGTGCCAGCAGCTGTCCGAGGACAAGTAGCAATCAGCCCCAGCATTTT.